The 29 T cell receptor beta chains listed next were all sequenced from one sample in a study of T cells after yellow fever vaccination. TCRdb fed the 5' RACE reads into MiXCR, producing one record per CDR3 protein. Of about 130,000 distinct CDR3 sequences listed, under 8% were seen once; the top ten hold just under 2.5%. The starting material was CD4+ T cells sorted from PBMCs, obtained roughly 10 days after the first yellow fever vaccination. The receptors shown here come from a young man who received the YFV17D yellow fever vaccine.

This clonotype was found many times. The chain links TRBV3-1 to TRBJ1-5; D not resolved. This CDR3 is 14 amino acids long. The V end lost 1 base, the J end lost 7 bases, and 11 bases lay between the germline ends. CDR1 is LGHDT, CDR2 YNNKEL, per germline (reference sequence). The chain's CDR3 is CASSQGEVWQPQHF. The CDR3 nucleotides read TGTGCCAGCAGCCAAGGGGAGGTCTGGCAGCCCCAGCATTTT.

This clonotype was observed at least ten times. The rearrangement links TRBV25-1 to TRBJ2-7; D is uncertain. V was pared by 6 bases and J by 2 bases, with 26 bases between. This CDR3 contains 18 residues. Germline-derived CDR1 and CDR2 are MGHDK and SYGVNS. The CDR3 is CASSASRAQNLPTYEQYF. CDR3 in DNA: TGTGCCAGCAGCGCTAGTCGGGCACAGAATCTTCCGACCTACGAGCAGTACTTC.

A word on this clonotype: This may be a read error, as it is one base from a much larger clone. This CDR3 fails to terminate in the conserved phenylalanine or tryptophan, so it likely reflects a read error. The CDR3 loop reads CASSLSGFADTQYC. The CDR3 DNA is TGTGCCAGCAGCTTAAGCGGGTTCGCAGATACGCAGTATTGT. The chain combines TRBV7-2 with TRBJ2-3, with D possibly TRBD2 on 6 matching bases. Germline V gives CDR1 SGHTA, CDR2 FQGNSA. V lost 2 bases, J lost 4 bases, and 10 bases lay in between. CDR3 length: 14 amino acids.

This clonotype appeared a few times. This rearrangement joins TRBV23-1 to TRBJ2-2, with D perhaps given as TRBD1 or TRBD2 (6 bases each). TRBV23-1 is marked as an open reading frame, function uncertain. This CDR3 has 18 residues. V was cut by 0 bases and J by 6 bases, with 20 bases left in between. The CDR3 DNA follows: TGCGCCAGCAGTCAATCGGCTCTTTGGGGGGACATAGCCGGGGAGCTGTTTTTT. Its protein product is CASSQSALWGDIAGELFF.

This clonotype was seen repeatedly, ten times or more. This sequence joins TRBV19 and TRBJ2-3, with D maybe TRBD1 (6 bases). Per germline, CDR1 LNHDA and CDR2 SQIVND (reference sequence). The CDR3 runs 17 residues. Trimming removed 2 bases from V and 3 bases from J, with 18 bases in between. The CDR3 sequence is CASSIRGTGFGTDTQYF. The CDR3 region has the DNA TGTGCCAGTAGTATAAGGGGCACAGGGTTTGGGACAGATACGCAGTATTTT. Complete variable domain (other parts from reference TRBV19 and TRBJ2-3): DGGITQSPKYLFRKEGQNVTLSCEQNLNHDAMYWYRQDPGQGLRLIYYSQIVNDFQKGDIAEGYSVSREKKESFPLTVTSAQKNPTAFYLCASSIRGTGFGTDTQYFGPGTRLTVL.

There are many counts of this clonotype. The chain joins TRBV12-3 or TRBV12-4 to TRBJ2-5; D gene uncertain. The V gene lost 5 bases and the J gene lost 4 bases, with 11 bases spanning the gap. The length of the CDR3 is 13 residues. CDR3 loop: CASSLDSPETQYF. The CDR3 DNA reads TGTGCCAGCAGTCTTGATTCCCCAGAGACCCAGTACTTC.

This clonotype was seen many times. This rearrangement joins TRBV4-1 to TRBJ1-1, with 7 bases matching TRBD1. Germline CDR1 MGHRA, CDR2 YSYEKL. The junction had 22 bases not matched to a gene; V was cut back by 3 bases and J by 0 bases. This CDR3 is built from 21 residues. DNA for the CDR3: TGCGCCAGCAGCCAGCTATTCCAGAATTTCCGGGACAGCCTTCTGAACACTGAAGCTTTCTTT. Translated, it gives CASSQLFQNFRDSLLNTEAFF.

This clonotype was seen repeatedly, ten times or more. The CDR3 nucleotides are TGTGCCAGCAGCCCACAGGGAGGCGACTACAATGAGCAGTTCTTC. This codes for CASSPQGGDYNEQFF. The J gene is TRBJ2-1, the V gene TRBV7-3, with D perhaps TRBD1 or TRBD2 (6 bases each). From germline, CDR1 is SGHTA and CDR2 FQGTGA. Trimming took off 5 bases at V and 3 bases at J, with 14 bases between the two ends. The length of the CDR3 is 15 residues.

This clonotype was detected many times. The chain combines TRBV5-6 with TRBJ1-2; possible D gene TRBD1, 5 bases. Germline CDR1 is SGHDT and CDR2 is YYEEEE. This CDR3 comprises 15 residues. Trimming removed 1 base from V and 5 bases from J, with 15 bases in between. The CDR3 protein is CASSLRHGGGYGYTF. The CDR3 DNA sequence: TGTGCCAGCAGCTTGAGACACGGCGGGGGGTATGGCTACACCTTC.

This clonotype was detected many times. The genes are TRBV7-9 and TRBJ1-1, with TRBD1 matching over 10 bases. Trimming at V came to 5 bases and at J to 5 bases, leaving 5 bases not matched to a gene. The CDR3 contains 14 residues. CDR1 and CDR2 from the germline V gene are SEHNR and FQNEAQ (reference sequence). Here the CDR3 DNA reads TGTGCCAGCAGCCCAGACAGGGGGCGGACTGAAGCTTTCTTT. This encodes CASSPDRGRTEAFF.

The CDR3 here is CASSSGDSARTQYF. The CDR3 DNA reads TGCGCCAGCAGCTCTGGAGACAGCGCCAGGACCCAGTACTTC. V usage is TRBV5-1 and J usage is TRBJ2-5; D perhaps matches TRBD1 (5 bases). Germline CDR1 and CDR2: SGHRS and YFSETQ. Trimming shortened V by 3 bases and J by 7 bases, and 16 bases separated the two germline ends. This CDR3 has 14 amino acids. The full variable domain, its missing parts supplied by reference TRBV5-1 and TRBJ2-5, is KAGVTQTPRYLIKTRGQQVTLSCSPISGHRSVSWYQQTPGQGLQFLFEYFSETQRNKGNFPGRFSGRQFSNSRSEMNVSTLELGDSALYLCASSSGDSARTQYFGPGTRLLVL.

In this sample, this clonotype turned up many times. The CDR3 spells CASKEDRQETQYF. CDR3 nucleotide sequence: TGCGCCAGCAAGGAGGACAGACAAGAGACCCAGTACTTC. The chain uses TRBV5-1 and TRBJ2-5; tentative D call: TRBD1 (6 bases). The germline V and J ends were trimmed by 6 bases and 2 bases, with 11 bases remaining between them. Germline-derived CDR1 and CDR2 are SGHRS and YFSETQ. The CDR3 spans 13 residues.

This clonotype has a count of ten or more. The chain links TRBV4-1 to TRBJ2-2; 8 bases fit TRBD1. Germline values: CDR1 MGHRA, CDR2 YSYEKL. The CDR3 runs 15 residues. V shed 0 bases, J shed 9 bases, and the junction held 6 bases outside the gene matches. The CDR3: CASSQDRDRQRELFF. CDR3 bases: TGCGCCAGCAGCCAAGATAGGGACAGGCAGAGGGAGCTGTTTTTT.

The chain combines TRBV12-3 or TRBV12-4 with TRBJ2-5; a weak D match, TRBD1 (6 bases). V was shortened by 6 bases and J by 5 bases, with 19 bases between the two germline ends. This CDR3 is built from 15 residues. The CDR3 reads CASSRSTGWGETQYF. The CDR3 DNA follows: TGTGCCAGCAGCCGATCGACAGGTTGGGGGGAGACCCAGTACTTC.

This clonotype was seen repeatedly, ten times or more. This chain uses TRBV7-8 with TRBJ2-3; a weak D match, TRBD2 (6 bases). Germline V gene sequence: CDR1 SGHVS, CDR2 FQNEAQ. The CDR3 length is 17 residues. V was cut by 1 base and J by 1 base, with 15 bases left in between. The CDR3 DNA is TGTGCCAGCAGCTTAGAGGCCGCGGGGCTAGGCACAGATACGCAGTATTTT. This encodes CASSLEAAGLGTDTQYF.

The table lists this clonotype with many counts. J is TRBJ2-1 and V is TRBV6-1; 10 bases fit TRBD2. This CDR3 region has 15 residues. J gave up 6 bases and V 6 bases, and 8 bases lay outside the gene matches. The germline CDR1 and CDR2 sequences are MNHNS and SASEGT. The CDR3 reads CASREGASGGNEQFF. CDR3 nucleotides: TGTGCCAGCAGGGAGGGGGCTAGCGGGGGCAATGAGCAGTTCTTC.

This clonotype was seen ten or more times. The chain recombines TRBV2 with TRBJ2-7; no clear D gene. Looked up from germline, CDR1 is SNHLY and CDR2 is FYNNEI. V was clipped by 6 bases and J by 2 bases, with 2 bases between them. CDR3 length: 10 residues. The CDR3 nucleotides read TGTGCCAGCAGGGCCTACGAGCAGTACTTC. Translating gives CASRAYEQYF.

This clonotype was detected ten times or more. V and J are TRBV12-3 or TRBV12-4 and TRBJ1-1; D gene unclear. V lost 3 bases, J lost 6 bases, and 11 bases lay in between. This CDR3 spans 13 amino acids. CDR3 residues: CASSFHVGAEAFF. DNA for the CDR3: TGTGCCAGCAGTTTCCATGTTGGGGCTGAAGCTTTCTTT.

This clonotype was observed many times. The chain carries TRBV15 and TRBJ2-6; D gene uncertain. Germline CDR1 reads LNHNV; CDR2 reads YYDKDF (reference sequence). CDR3 length: 16 amino acids. The germline V and J ends were trimmed by 0 bases and 4 bases, with 10 bases remaining between them. CDR3 coding DNA: TGTGCCACCAGCAGAGATTGGTCGTCCGGGGCCAACGTCCTGACTTTC. It is translated as CATSRDWSSGANVLTF.

This clonotype was counted at least ten times. This chain links TRBV7-2 with TRBJ2-3; no clear D. Germline values: CDR1 SGHTA, CDR2 FQGNSA. V was pared by 2 bases and J by 6 bases, with 3 bases between. This CDR3 has 11 residues. The CDR3 DNA is TGTGCCAGCAGCTTATGGGATACGCAGTATTTT. Encoded protein: CASSLWDTQYF.

This clonotype appeared many times. The rearrangement joins TRBV4-2 to TRBJ1-2; D is ambiguous. CDR3 length: 14 amino acids. V lost 3 bases and J 0 bases, leaving 8 bases between the germline ends. The V gene's germline CDR1 is LGHNA and CDR2 YNFKEQ. The DNA for the CDR3 is TGTGCCAGCAGCCAGTTGAGCGCTAACTATGGCTACACCTTC. Its translation: CASSQLSANYGYTF.

As to this clonotype: A single base separates this from a much larger clone, so it may be a read error. The genes are TRBV4-3 and TRBJ2-5; a possible D gene is TRBD2 (6 bases). V was pared by 4 bases and J by 10 bases, with 16 bases between. Per the germline V gene, CDR1 is LGHNA and CDR2 is YSLEER. CDR3 length equals 13 residues. The CDR3 spells CASSRDLRGDQYF. CDR3 DNA: TGCGCCAGCAGCCGAGATTTGCGGGGTGACCAGTACTTC.

There are many counts of this clonotype. The chain couples TRBV6-5 to TRBJ2-1, with D hard to call. The germline V gene encodes CDR1 MNHEY and CDR2 SVGAGI. CDR3 length: 11 amino acids. The V end was cut by 6 bases, the J end by 8 bases, with 8 bases between. The CDR3 DNA follows: TGTGCCAGCAGGTCCCGCGATGAGCAGTTCTTC. Its translation is CASRSRDEQFF.

This clonotype has at least ten counts. The chain joins TRBV7-9 to TRBJ2-7, with a weak D call TRBD1 (5 bases). Trimming left V 5 bases short and J 4 bases short, with 9 bases between. Germline values: CDR1 SEHNR, CDR2 FQNEAQ (reference sequence). CDR3 length: 12 residues. This CDR3 reads CASSKDSYEQYV. Here the CDR3 DNA reads TGTGCCAGCAGCAAAGACAGTTACGAGCAGTACGTC.

This clonotype was recorded at least ten times. This chain connects TRBV12-3 or TRBV12-4 to TRBJ2-3; D possibly corresponds to TRBD2 (5 bases). Between the trimmed V and J ends, which lost 5 bases and 2 bases, there was a span of 11 bases. The CDR3 is 14 amino acids. CDR3 sequence (DNA): TGTGCCAGCAGTCCTACTAGGACCACAGATACGCAGTATTTT. It yields the protein CASSPTRTTDTQYF.

This clonotype was counted many times. The genes are TRBV6-1 and TRBJ1-3, with a tentative D call TRBD1 (6 bases). From germline, CDR1 is MNHNS and CDR2 SASEGT. Trimming shortened V by 6 bases and J by 0 bases, and 12 bases separated the two germline ends. This CDR3 has 15 residues. The CDR3 is CASSPGHYSGNTIYF. Written as DNA, the CDR3 is TGTGCCAGCAGCCCGGGACACTACTCTGGAAACACCATATATTTT.

In DNA, the CDR3 is TGTGCCAGCAGCGAGGGGACAGGGTACAACTATGGCTACACCTTC. Translated: CASSEGTGYNYGYTF. This chain uses TRBV7-9 with TRBJ1-2; 9 nucleotides align to TRBD1. CDR1 SEHNR and CDR2 FQNEAQ come from the germline V gene (reference sequence). V lost 5 bases and J lost 2; bases outside the gene matches: 6. CDR3 length equals 15 residues.

In this sample, this clonotype turned up many times. The V gene is TRBV20-1, the J gene TRBJ2-1; 11 nucleotides line up with TRBD1. The CDR3 has 13 amino acids. Per germline, CDR1 DFQATT and CDR2 SNEGSKA (reference sequence). Unmatched junction bases numbered 4, after V lost 6 bases and J lost 6 bases. CDR3 region: CSATGQGGNEQFF. CDR3 coding DNA: TGCAGTGCAACGGGACAGGGGGGCAATGAGCAGTTCTTC.

Regarding this clonotype: A read error may explain this, as a much larger clone is one base away. This chain connects TRBV9 to TRBJ2-5, with TRBD1 matching over 7 bases. Germline assignment: CDR1 SGDLS and CDR2 YYNGEE. Losses at the gene ends were 3 bases for V and 3 bases for J; bases not matched to a gene: 5. The CDR3 sequence is 14 residues long. The CDR3 bases are TGTGCCAGCAGCGAGGCCACAGGGGAAGAGACCCAGTACTTC. Translated: CASSEATGEETQYF.